The entry below gives a single TCR beta chain sequence along with its context. One entry per CDR3 protein, called by TCRdb with MiXCR from the reads. This table has 20,000 or so distinct CDR3 sequences, about 20% appearing once. The data are from a study of lung T cells in sarcoidosis with Löfgren's syndrome. The TCR was taken from a human donor with sarcoidosis (Löfgren's syndrome or another form), or a control subject (not recorded which). Sequenced input: CD4+ T cells from PBMCs.

The DNA of the CDR3 is TGTGCCATCAGTCCGGGACAGGGATACGAGCAGTACTTC. Translation: CAISPGQGYEQYF. This chain joins TRBV10-3 and TRBJ2-7, with 9 positions matching TRBD1. The trim removed 5 bases at V and 4 bases at J, leaving 3 bases unmatched. Germline CDR1 is ENHRY and CDR2 is SYGVKD. The CDR3 spans 13 residues.